This T cell receptor beta chain was identified in a study of T cell responses to AZD1222 COVID-19 vaccine. Study-wide results and limits: Most donors were white British, females outnumbered males, and clonal diversity was possibly underestimated.

This CDR3 has 16 residues. The germline V gene has CDR1 MNHNS and CDR2 SASEGT. V shed 2 bases and J shed 0 bases, with 11 bases lying between them. Repertoires were generated with immunoSEQ multiplex PCR, while TCRdb's copy carries only in-frame clones and drops some. The sample consists of approximately 68,000 clones, approximately 88% of them appearing once. As regards this clone: What it binds is not known.

V and J are TRBV6-1 and TRBJ2-1; D possibly corresponds to TRBD1 (5 bases). The sample was peripheral blood, taken on day 0 of AZD1222 vaccination. This TCR derives from an adult in good health. The CDR3 coding sequence is TGTGCCAGCAGTGAAAGGGGCACTATCTCCTACAATGAGCAGTTCTTC. Protein: CASSERGTISYNEQFF.